This T cell receptor (beta chain) appears in the sequencing data of a study of regulatory and conventional T cells in RAG deficiency. Study observations and caveats: Other subsets showed approximately 10-fold reductions, but Treg unique TCR beta sequences fell roughly 97-fold in these patients.

This clone was recorded only once. Its cognate antigen is unknown. Conventional CD4+ T cells were sorted from blood as CD25-low CD127-high cells. Losses at the gene ends were 4 bases for V and 0 bases for J; bases not matched to a gene: 1. The V gene's germline CDR1 is LGHNA and CDR2 YNFKEQ. This CDR3 contains 14 residues. Data came from immunoSEQ multiplex PCR; TCRdb stores just in-frame clones and leaves some out. Of about 10,000 clones in the sample, around 94% were seen once. The source is a human donor with RAG deficiency presenting as severe combined immunodeficiency. The sequencing sample was made of CD4+ effector T cells sorted from blood. The V call is TRBV4-2, the J call TRBJ2-3, with 7 nucleotides matching TRBD1. CDR3 amino acids: CASSRGQSTDTQYF. The CDR3 nucleotides read TGTGCCAGCAGCCGGGGACAGAGCACAGATACGCAGTATTTT.